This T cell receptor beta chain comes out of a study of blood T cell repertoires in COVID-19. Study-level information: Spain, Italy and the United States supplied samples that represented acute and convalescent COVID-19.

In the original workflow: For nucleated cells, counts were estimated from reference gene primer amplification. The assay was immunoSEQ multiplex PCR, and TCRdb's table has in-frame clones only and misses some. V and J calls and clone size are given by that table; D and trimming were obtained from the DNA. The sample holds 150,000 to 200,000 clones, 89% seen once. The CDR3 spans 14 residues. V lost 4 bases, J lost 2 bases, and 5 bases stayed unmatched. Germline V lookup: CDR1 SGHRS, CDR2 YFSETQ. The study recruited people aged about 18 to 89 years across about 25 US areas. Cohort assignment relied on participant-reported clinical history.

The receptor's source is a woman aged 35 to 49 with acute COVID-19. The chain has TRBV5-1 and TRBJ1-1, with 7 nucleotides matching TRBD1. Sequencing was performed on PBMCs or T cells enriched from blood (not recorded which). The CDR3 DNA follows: TGCGCCAGCAGCCTAGGAGGGGGCAACACTGAAGCTTTCTTT. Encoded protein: CASSLGGGNTEAFF.